This TCR beta chain was identified in a study of T cells expressing NK-cell markers. Across the whole study: TCR beta repertoires came from sorted CD3+CD56+NKG2C+, CD3+CD56+NKG2C- and CD3+CD56-NKG2C+ T cells. One of eight sequenced donors was HCMV-seronegative; the other seven were seropositive.

5'RACE template switching built TCR beta cDNA with unique molecular identifiers. For each CDR3 protein, TCRdb gives one entry from its re-call of the 5' RACE reads, without DNA. Recorded here are 450,000 to 600,000 distinct CDR3 sequences; the top ten clones represent around 4%. Findings and limits, study-wide: The study found these clonotypes also leading the CD3+CD56-NKG2C+ fraction in a few donors.

The CDR3 has 17 amino acids. Germline values: CDR1 MNHEY, CDR2 SMNVEV (reference sequence). Details on this clonotype: Its antigen is not identified.

Input material: blood T cells: a sorted CD56 or NKG2C T cell subset, CD4+ or CD8+ T cells, or bulk PBMC T cells (not recorded which). This sequence joins TRBV27 and TRBJ2-2; TCRdb selects TRBD2, and the lack of DNA leaves this call unchecked. The clonotype was recovered from a young man in good health. The CDR3 sequence: CASSLYWTSGKAGELFF.